This T cell receptor beta chain was profiled in a study of T cell responses to AZD1222 COVID-19 vaccine (dated by TCRdb to about 2021). Study-wide context: TCR sequencing was performed for fewer than 250 trial participants, of whom about 200 were given two doses of AZD1222 and around 26 were given two doses of MenACWY control vaccine. Trial participants were enrolled into age subgroups of 18-55, 56-69 and 70-plus years, which contained around 150, 29 and 61 TCR-sequenced participants, respectively. What the work shows at the level of the full study, not this receptor alone: Because no samples from the day 14 peak response were available, repertoires could be characterized only after the peak T cell response. In the small 56-69-year group, the increase in depth fell short of significance, most likely because of low power. Most participants were white British and females outnumbered males, and the authors suggested that clonal diversity may have been underestimated. Only five to seven AZD1222 recipients were SARS-CoV-2 seropositive at baseline, limiting conclusions about previously exposed vaccinees. The vaccine-associated CD4 TCRs covered the entire spike protein, and the dominant responses fell in regions 160-218 and 743-854. After two AZD1222 doses, spike-specific TCR breadth and depth were significantly higher than at day 0 and than in MenACWY recipients. Nearly half of unique spike-specific TCRs reportedly recognized epitopes outside regions mutated in the B.1.351 and B.1.1.7 variants.

The time point tag for this specimen amounts to: about 28 days (+/-7) after the second vaccine dose. AZD1222 recipients given second doses at about 4 weeks or at about 12 weeks were pooled, since spike-specific TCR depth and breadth were not found to differ between the two schedules. The vaccinee samples were drawn from two UK trials, COV001 and COV002, one of which was a single-blind randomized controlled phase 2/3 trial testing AZD1222 (ChAdOx1 nCoV-19) in healthy adults. For TCRbeta chain sequencing, PBMC samples were collected from trial participants at day 0 and at day 28 after the second dose. About this clone: Which antigen it targets is not known. No clone much larger than this one lies a single base away; base qualities are absent.

The CDR3 regions of human TCRbeta chains were analyzed by immunosequencing. The published analysis was carried out like this. Repertoire TCRs were matched against a reference library of SARS-CoV-2-specific TCRs generated with the MIRA antigen-specificity platform. Breadth was defined as the fraction of unique TCRs that were SARS-CoV-2-associated, and depth was defined as the fraction of total T cells that were SARS-CoV-2-associated. Using the MIRA data, every spike-specific TCR was mapped to the spike region that the TCR reacted to and assigned to either a CD4 or a CD8 class. Log10-transformed breadth and depth values were compared by one-way ANOVA with Sidak's multiple comparisons tests. Drawn from immuneACCESS, this table holds only the in-frame rearrangements with V and J called that TCRdb kept. Clones are partly lost; checked studies trace under half to an unresolved V gene and leave the rest unexplained. The V and J calls and clone size were taken over from that table, and D and trimming were inferred from the DNA. The sample includes 45,000 to 55,000 clones, with 65% to 90% observed a single time. Around 6.5% of the sample is taken by the ten largest.

The germline V gene encodes CDR1 LNHDA and CDR2 SQIVND (reference sequence). V loses 3 bases, J loses 9 bases, and the germline ends lie 17 bases apart. From the cysteine through the phenylalanine, the CDR3 covers 15 amino acids. CDR3 DNA only is kept here, 45 bases in frame from base 1. The rearrangement combines TRBV19 with TRBJ2-2; the D assignment is uncertain and may be TRBD1 or TRBD2, with 5 bases supporting each. The TCR sequence derives from an adult who received the AZD1222 COVID-19 vaccine. This material consisted of peripheral blood, taken 28 days after the second AZD1222 dose. The CDR3 in this case is CASSIEGPFPRELFF. The nucleotides read TGTGCCAGTAGTATTGAGGGACCCTTCCCCCGGGAGCTGTTTTTT.